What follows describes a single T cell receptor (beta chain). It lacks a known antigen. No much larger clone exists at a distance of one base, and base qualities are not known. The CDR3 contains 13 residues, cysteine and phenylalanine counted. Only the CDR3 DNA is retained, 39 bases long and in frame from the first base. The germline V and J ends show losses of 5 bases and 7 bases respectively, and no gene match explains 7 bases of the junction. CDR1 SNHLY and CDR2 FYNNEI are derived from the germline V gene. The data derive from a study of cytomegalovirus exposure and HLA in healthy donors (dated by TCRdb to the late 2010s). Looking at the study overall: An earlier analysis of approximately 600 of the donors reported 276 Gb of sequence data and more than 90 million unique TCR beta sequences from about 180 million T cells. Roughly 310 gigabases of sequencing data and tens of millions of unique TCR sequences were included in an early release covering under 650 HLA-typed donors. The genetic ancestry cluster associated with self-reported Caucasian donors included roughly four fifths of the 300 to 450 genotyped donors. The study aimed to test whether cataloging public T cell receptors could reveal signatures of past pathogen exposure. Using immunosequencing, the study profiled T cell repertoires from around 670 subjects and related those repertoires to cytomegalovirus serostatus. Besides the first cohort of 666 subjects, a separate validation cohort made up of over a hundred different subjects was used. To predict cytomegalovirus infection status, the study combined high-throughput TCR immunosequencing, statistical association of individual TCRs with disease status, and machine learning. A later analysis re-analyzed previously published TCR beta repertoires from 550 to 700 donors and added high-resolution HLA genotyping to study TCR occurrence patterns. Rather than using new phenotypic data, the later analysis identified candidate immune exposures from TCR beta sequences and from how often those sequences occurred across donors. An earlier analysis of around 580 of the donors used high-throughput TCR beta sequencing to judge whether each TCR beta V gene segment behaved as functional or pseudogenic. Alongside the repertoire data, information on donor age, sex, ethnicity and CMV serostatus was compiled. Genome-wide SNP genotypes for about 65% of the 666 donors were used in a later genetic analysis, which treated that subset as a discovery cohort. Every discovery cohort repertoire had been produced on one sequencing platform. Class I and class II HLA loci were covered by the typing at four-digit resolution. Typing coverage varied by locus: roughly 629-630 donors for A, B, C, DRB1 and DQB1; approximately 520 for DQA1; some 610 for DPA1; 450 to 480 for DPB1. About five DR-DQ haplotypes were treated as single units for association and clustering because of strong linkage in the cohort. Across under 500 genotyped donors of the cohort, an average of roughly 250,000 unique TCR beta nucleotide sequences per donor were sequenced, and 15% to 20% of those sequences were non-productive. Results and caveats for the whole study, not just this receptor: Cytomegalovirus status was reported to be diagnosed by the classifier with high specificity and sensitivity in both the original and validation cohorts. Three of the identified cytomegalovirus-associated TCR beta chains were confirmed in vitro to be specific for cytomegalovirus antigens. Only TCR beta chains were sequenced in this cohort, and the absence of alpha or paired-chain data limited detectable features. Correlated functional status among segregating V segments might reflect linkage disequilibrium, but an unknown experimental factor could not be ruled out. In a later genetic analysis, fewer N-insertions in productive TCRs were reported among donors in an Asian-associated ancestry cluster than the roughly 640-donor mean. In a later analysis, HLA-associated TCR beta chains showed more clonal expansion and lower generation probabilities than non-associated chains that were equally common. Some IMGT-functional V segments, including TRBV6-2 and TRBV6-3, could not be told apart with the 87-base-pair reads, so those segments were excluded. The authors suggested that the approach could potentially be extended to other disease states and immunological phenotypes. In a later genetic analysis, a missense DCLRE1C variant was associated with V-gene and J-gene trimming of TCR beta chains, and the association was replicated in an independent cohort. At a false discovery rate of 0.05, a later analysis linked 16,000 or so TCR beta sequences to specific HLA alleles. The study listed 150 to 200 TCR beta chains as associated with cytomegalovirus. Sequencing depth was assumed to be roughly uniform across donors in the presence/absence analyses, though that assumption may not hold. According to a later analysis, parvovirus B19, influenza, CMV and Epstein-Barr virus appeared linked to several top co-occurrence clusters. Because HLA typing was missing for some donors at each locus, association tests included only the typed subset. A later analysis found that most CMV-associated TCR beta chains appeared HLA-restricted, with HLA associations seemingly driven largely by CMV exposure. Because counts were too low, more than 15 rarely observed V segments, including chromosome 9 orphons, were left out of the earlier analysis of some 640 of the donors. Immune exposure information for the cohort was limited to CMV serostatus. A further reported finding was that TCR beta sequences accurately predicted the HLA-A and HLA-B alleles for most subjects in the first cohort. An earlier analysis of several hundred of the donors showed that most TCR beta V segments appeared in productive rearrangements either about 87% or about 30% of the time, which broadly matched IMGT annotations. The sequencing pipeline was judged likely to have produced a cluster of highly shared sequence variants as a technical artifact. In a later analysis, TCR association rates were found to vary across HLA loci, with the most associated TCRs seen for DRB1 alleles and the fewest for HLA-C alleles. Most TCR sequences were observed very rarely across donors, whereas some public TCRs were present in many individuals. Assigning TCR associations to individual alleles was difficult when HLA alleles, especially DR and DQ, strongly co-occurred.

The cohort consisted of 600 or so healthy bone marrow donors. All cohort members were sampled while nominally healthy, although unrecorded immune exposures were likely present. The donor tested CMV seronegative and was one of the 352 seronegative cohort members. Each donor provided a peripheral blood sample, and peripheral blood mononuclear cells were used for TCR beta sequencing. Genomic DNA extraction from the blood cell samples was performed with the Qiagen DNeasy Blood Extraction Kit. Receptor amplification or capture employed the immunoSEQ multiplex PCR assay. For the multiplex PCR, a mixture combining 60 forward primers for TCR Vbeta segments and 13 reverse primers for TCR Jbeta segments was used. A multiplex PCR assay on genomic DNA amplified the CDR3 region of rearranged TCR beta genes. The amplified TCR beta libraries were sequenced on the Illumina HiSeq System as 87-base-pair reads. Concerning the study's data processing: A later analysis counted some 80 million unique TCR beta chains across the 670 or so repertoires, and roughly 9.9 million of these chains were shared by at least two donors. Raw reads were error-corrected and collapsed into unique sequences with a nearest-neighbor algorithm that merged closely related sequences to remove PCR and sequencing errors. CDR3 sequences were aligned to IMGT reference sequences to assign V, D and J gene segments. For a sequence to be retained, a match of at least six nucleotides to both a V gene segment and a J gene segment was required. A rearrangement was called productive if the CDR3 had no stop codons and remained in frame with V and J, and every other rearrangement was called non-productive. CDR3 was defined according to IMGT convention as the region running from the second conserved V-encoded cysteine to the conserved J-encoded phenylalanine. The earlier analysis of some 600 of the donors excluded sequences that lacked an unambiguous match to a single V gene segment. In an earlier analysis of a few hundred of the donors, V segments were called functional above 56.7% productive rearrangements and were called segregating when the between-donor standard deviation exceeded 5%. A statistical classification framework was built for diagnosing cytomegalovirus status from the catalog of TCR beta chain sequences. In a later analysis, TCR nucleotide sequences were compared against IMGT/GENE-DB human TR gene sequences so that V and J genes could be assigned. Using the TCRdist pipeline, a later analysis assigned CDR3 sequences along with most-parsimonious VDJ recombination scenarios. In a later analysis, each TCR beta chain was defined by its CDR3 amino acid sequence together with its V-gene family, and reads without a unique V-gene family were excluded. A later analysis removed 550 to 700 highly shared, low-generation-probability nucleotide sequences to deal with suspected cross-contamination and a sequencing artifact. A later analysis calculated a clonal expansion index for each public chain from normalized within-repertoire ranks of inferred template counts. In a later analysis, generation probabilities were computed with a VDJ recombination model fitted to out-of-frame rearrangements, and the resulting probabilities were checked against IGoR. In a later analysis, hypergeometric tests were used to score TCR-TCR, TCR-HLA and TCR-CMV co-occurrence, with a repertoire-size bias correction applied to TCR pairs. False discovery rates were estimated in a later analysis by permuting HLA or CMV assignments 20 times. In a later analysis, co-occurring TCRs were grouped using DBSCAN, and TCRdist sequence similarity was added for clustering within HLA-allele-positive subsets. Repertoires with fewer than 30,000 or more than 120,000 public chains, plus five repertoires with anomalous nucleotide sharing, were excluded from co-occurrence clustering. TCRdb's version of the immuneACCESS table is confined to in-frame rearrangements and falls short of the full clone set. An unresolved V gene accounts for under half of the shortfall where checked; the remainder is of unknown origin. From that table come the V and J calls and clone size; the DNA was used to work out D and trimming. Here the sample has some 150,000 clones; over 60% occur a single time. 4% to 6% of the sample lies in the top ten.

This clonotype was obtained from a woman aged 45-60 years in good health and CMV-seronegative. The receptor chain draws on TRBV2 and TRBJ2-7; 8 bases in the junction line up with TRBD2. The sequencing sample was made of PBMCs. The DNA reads TGTGCCAGCAGTCGCTTAACGGGAGGGGAGCAGTACTTC. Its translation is CASSRLTGGEQYF.